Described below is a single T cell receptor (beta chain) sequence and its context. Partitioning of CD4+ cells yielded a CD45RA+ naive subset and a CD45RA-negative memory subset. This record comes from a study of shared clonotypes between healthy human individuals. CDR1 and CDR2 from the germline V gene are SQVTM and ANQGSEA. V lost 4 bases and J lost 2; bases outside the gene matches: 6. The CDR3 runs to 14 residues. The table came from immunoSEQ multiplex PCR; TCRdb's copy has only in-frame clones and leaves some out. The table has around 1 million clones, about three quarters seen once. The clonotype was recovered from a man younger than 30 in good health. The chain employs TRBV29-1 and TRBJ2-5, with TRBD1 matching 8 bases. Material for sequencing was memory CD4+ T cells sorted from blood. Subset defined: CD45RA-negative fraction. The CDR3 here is CSVGNRGYQETQYF. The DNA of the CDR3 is TGCAGCGTTGGGAACAGGGGGTATCAAGAGACCCAGTACTTC.